The sequence of this TCR beta chain was determined in a study of blood T cell repertoires in COVID-19. Overall study: There were acute and convalescent COVID-19 samples, and they came from the United States, Italy and Spain. From T cells, B-cell-depleted T cells, or PBMCs came the material, which was cDNA or gDNA.

Enrolled during active infection, Seattle patients were then followed longitudinally. Germline CDR1 SGHTA, CDR2 FQGNSA. CDR3 length: 15 amino acids. The V and J ends lost 5 bases and 11 bases, in that order; junction bases with no gene match: 10. How the authors handled the data: By means of reference gene primer amplification, nucleated cell counts were estimated. The repertoire was sequenced with immunoSEQ multiplex PCR; TCRdb's copy has only in-frame clones and lacks some. D and trimming were read from the DNA, whereas the V and J calls and clone size are those reported in that table. This sample has some 290,000 clones, with under 90% found just once.

Sequenced: peripheral blood. This TCR was sampled from a woman aged 25-40 years with COVID-19, enrolled during active disease. This chain connects TRBV7-2 to TRBJ1-6; 9 nucleotides agree with TRBD1. The CDR3 region has the DNA TGTGCCAGCAGCCAGCAAGGGACAGGGATGACACCCCTCCACTTT. The encoded protein is CASSQQGTGMTPLHF.